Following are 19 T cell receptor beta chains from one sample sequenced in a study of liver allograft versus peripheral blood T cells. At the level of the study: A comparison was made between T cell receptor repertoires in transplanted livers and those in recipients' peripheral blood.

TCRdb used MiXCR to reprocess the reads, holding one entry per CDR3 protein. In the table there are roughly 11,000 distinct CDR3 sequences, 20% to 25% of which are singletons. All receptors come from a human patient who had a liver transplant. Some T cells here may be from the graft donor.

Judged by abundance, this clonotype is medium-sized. CDR3 coding DNA: TGTGCCAGCTCCCACGGACAGGCGGACGGGGAGCTGTTTTTT. Amino acid sequence: CASSHGQADGELFF. The V and J genes are TRBV18 and TRBJ2-2; 7 bases line up with TRBD1. This CDR3 has 14 residues. Germline CDR1 reads KGHSH; CDR2 reads LQKENI. Germline trimming cut 6 bases from V and 7 bases from J; bases unmatched to any gene: 8. The full variable domain, with the rest looked up from reference TRBV18 and TRBJ2-2, is NAGVMQNPRHLVRRRGQEARLRCSPMKGHSHVYWYRQLPEEGLKFMVYLQKENIIDESGMPKERFSAEFPKEGPSILRIQQVVRGDSAAYFCASSHGQADGELFFGEGSRLTVL.

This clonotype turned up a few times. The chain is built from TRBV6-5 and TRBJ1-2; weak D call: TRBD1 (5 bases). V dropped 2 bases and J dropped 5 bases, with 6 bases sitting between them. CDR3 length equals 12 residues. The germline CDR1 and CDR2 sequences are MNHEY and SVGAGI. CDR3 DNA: TGTGCCAGCAGTTACGCAGGGTATGGCTACACCTTC. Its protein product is CASSYAGYGYTF.

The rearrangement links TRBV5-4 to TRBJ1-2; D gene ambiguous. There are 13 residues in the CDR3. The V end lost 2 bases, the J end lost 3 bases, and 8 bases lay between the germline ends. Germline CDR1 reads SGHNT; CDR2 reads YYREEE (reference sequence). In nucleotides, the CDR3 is TGTGCCAGCAGCTTACGGGTGTACTATGGCTACACCTTC. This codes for CASSLRVYYGYTF. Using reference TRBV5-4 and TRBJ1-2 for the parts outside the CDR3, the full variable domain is ETGVTQSPTHLIKTRGQQVTLRCSSQSGHNTVSWYQQALGQGPQFIFQYYREEENGRGNFPPRFSGLQFPNYSSELNVNALELDDSALYLCASSLRVYYGYTFGSGTRLTVV.

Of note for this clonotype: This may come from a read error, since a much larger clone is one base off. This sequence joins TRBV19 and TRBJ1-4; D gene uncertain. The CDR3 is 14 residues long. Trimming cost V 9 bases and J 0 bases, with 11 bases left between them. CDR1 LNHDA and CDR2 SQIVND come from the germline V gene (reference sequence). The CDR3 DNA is TGTGCCAGCCGCGAAGAGACAACTAATGAAAAACTGTTTTTT. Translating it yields CASREETTNEKLFF.

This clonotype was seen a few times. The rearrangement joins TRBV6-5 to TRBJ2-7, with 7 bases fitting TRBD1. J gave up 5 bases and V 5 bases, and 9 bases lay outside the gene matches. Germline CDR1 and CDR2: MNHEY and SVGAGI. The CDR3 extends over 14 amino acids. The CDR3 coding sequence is TGTGCCAGCAGTCGGCCGGGACAGAGCGACGAGCAGTACTTC. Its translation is CASSRPGQSDEQYF.

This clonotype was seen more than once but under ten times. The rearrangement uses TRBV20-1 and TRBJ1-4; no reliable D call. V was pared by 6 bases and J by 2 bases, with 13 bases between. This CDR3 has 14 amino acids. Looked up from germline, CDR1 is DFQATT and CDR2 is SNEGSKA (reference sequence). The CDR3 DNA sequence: TGCAGTGCCCCCCCCTCTGGGACTAATGAAAAACTGTTTTTT. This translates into CSAPPSGTNEKLFF.

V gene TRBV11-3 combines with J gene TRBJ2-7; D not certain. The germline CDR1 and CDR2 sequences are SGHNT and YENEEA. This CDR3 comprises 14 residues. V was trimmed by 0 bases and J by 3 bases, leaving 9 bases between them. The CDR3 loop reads CASSLEAGDYEQYF. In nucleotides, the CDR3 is TGTGCCAGCAGCTTAGAGGCCGGAGACTACGAGCAGTACTTC.

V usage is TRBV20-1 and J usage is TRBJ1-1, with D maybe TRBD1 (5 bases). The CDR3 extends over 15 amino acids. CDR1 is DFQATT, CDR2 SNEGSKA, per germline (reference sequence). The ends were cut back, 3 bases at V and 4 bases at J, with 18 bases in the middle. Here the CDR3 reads CSARGSRGVGTEAFF. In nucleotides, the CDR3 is TGCAGTGCTAGGGGGAGTAGAGGGGTAGGCACTGAAGCTTTCTTT.

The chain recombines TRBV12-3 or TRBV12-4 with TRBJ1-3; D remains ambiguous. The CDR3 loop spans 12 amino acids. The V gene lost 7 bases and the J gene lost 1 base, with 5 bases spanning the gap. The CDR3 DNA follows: TGTGCCAGCACCCGTTCTGGAAACACCATATATTTT. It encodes CASTRSGNTIYF.

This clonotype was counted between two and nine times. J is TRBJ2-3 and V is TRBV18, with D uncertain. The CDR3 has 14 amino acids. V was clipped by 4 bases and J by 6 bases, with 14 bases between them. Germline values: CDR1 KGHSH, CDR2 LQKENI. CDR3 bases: TGTGCCAGCTCACAAAGGACCGCCGGGGATACGCAGTATTTT. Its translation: CASSQRTAGDTQYF.

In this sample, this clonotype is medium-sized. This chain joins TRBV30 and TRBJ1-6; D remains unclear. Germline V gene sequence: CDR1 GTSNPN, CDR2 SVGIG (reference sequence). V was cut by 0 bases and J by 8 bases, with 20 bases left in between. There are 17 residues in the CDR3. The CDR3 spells CAWSVRADGDTDSPLHF. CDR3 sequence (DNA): TGTGCCTGGAGTGTAAGGGCCGACGGGGATACGGATTCACCCCTCCACTTT.

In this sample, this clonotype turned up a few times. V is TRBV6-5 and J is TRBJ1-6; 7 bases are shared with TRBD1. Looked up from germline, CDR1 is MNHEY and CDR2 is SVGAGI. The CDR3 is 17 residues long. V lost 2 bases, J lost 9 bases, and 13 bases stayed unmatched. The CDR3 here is CASSYTIRQGRGSPLHF. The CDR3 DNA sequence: TGTGCCAGCAGTTACACGATAAGACAGGGTCGAGGTTCACCCCTCCACTTT.

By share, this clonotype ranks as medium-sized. The CDR3 loop is CASSYSSANTEAFF. The CDR3, as DNA: TGTGCCAGCAGTTACTCGTCAGCCAACACTGAAGCTTTCTTT. This chain joins TRBV6-5 and TRBJ1-1; no clear D gene. The CDR3 runs 14 residues. CDR1 and CDR2 (germline): MNHEY, SVGAGI. Deletions cut 0 bases from V and 2 bases from J, with 7 bases between.

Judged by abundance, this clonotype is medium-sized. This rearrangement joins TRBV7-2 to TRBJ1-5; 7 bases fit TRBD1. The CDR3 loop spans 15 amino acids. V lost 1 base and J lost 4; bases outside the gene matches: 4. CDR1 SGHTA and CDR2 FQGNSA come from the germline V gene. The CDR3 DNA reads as TGTGCCAGCAGCTTAGTAAGGGGGCTGAATCAGCCCCAGCATTTT. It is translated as CASSLVRGLNQPQHF.

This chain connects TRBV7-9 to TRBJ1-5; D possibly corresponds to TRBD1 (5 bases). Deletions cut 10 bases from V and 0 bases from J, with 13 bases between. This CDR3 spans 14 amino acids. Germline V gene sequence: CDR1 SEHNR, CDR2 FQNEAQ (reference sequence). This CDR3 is CATREDISNQPQHF. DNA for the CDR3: TGTGCCACCAGAGAGGACATTAGCAATCAGCCCCAGCATTTT.

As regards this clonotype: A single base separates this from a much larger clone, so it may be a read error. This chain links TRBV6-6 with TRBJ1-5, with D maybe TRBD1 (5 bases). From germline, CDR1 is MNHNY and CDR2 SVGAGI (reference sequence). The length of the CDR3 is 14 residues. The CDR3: CVSSSSFQGQPQHF. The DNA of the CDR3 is TGTGTCAGCAGTTCATCCTTTCAGGGACAGCCCCAGCATTTT.

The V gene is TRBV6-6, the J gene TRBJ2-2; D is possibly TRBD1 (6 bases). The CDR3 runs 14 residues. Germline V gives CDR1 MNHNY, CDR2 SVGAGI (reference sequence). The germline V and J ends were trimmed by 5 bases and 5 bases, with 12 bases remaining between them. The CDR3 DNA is TGTGCCAGCAGTACAGGGATGACAACCGGGGAGCTGTTTTTT. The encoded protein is CASSTGMTTGELFF.

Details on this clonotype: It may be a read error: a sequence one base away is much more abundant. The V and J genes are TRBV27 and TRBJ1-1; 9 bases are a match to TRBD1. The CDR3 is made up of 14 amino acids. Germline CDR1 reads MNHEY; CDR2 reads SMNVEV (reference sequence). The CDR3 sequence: CASRRTGGSTEAYF. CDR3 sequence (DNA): TGTGCCAGCAGGAGAACAGGGGGCTCGACTGAAGCTTACTTT.

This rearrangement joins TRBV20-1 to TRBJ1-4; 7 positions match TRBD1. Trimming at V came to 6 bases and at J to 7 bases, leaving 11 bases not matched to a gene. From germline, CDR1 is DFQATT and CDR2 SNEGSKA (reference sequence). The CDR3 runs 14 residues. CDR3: CSAERAGGSEKLFF. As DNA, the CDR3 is TGCAGTGCCGAGAGGGCAGGGGGATCTGAAAAACTGTTTTTT.